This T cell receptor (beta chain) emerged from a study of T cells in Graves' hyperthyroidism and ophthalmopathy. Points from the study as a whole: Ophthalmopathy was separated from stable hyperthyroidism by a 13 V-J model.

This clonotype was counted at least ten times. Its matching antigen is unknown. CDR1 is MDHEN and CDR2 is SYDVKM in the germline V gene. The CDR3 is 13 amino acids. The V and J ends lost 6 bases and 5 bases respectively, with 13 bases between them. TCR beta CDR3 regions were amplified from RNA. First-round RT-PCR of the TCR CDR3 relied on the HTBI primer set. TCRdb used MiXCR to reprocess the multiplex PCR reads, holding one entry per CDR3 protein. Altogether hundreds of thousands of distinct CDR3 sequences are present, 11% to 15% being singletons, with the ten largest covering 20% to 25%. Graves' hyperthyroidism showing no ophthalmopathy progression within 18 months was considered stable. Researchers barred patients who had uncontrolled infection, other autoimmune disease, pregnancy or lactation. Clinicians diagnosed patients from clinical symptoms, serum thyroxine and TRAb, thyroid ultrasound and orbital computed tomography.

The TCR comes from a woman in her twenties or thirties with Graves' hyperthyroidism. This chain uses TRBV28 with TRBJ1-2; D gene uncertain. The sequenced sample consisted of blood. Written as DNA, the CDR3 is TGTGCCAGCAGCATGACGGAACTATATGGCTACACCTTC. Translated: CASSMTELYGYTF.